The T cell receptor beta chain described here comes from a study of T-cell reconstitution after alpha-beta-depleted transplantation in children (dated by TCRdb to between 2015 and 2016). As for the study more broadly: The study quantitatively tracked T-cell immune reconstitution after TCRalphabeta/CD19-depleted allogeneic hematopoietic cell transplantation in children using TCR repertoire profiling.

Study-wide findings and limitations: In some patients, the high TCRbeta diversity seen at day 60 was put down to recipient T cells and intrathymic progenitors that had survived conditioning. The apparently early alphabetaT-cell count recovery about two months after transplant was reportedly dependent on only several hundred rapidly expanded clones derived from non-depleted graft cells. Hyperexpanded clone frequencies declined over subsequent months; after one year, T-cell counts and TCRbeta diversity were mostly attributed to newly produced T cells.

Library preparation was by PCR. The instrument was an Illumina HiSeq 2500. To normalize quantification of the TCRbeta repertoire, the TCR libraries were built with molecular barcoding that relied on unique molecular identifiers. Through fastp at Q25 and MiXCR, TCRdb rebuilt clones from the public reads, retaining in-frame beta chains. When rows share a CDR3 protein, they turn into one entry using the most common DNA and genes. This sample has 580,000 or so distinct CDR3 sequences in its table, and roughly 23% of those were observed once. 13% to 15% of the sample comes from the top ten. The treatment or condition label, read with the paper, signifies: allogeneic hematopoietic cell transplantation with graft depleted of TCRalphabeta T cells and CD19 B cells. Transplant recipients were children who received TCRalphabeta/CD19-depleted allogeneic hematopoietic cell grafts. The CDR1 and CDR2 encoded by the germline V gene (reference sequence) are DFQATT and SNEGSKA. The CDR3 runs 14 residues from the cysteine to the phenylalanine. The kept DNA is CDR3 alone, 42 bases in frame from the first base.

The table lists this clonotype with a few counts. Its antigen is currently not known. Per-nucleotide qualities are absent, and no much larger clonotype sits a single base away. The V gene is TRBV20-1 and the J gene is TRBJ2-1; the central 7 bases match TRBD2. This receptor was taken from a boy younger than two who had a stem cell transplant for acute myeloid leukemia, so the T cells may come from the graft donor. Specimen: PBMCs, mostly from graft donor cells, collected 360 days after TCRalphabeta/CD19-depleted stem cell transplant. DNA sequence: TGCAGGGGGGTTGGGGGGGGTTCCTACAATGAGCAGTTCTTC. Translated, it reads CRGVGGGSYNEQFF.